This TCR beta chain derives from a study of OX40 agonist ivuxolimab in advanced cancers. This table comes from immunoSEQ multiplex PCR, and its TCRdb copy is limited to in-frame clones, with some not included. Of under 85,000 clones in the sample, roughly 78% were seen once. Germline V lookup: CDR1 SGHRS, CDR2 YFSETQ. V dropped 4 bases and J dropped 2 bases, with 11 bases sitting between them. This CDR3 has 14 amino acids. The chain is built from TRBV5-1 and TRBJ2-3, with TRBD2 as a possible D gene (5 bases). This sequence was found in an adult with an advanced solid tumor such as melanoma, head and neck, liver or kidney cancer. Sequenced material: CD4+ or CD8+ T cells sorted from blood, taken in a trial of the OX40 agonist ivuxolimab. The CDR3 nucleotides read TGCGCCAGCAGCCTGAGGGATCCCACAGATACGCAGTATTTT. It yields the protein CASSLRDPTDTQYF.